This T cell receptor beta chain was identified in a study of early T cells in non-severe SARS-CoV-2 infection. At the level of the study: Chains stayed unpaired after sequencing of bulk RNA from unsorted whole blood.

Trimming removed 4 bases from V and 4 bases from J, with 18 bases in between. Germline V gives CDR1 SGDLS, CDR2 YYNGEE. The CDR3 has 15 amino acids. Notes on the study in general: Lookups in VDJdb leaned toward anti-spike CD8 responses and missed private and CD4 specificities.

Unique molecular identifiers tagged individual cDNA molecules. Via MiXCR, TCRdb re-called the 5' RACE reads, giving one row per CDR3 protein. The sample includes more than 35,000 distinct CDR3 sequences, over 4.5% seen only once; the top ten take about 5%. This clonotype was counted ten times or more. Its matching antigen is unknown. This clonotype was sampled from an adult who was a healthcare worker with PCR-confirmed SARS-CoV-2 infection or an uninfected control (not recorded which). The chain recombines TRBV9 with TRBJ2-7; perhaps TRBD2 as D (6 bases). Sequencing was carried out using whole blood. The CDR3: CASSFGTSWPYEQYF. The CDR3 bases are TGTGCCAGCAGCTTCGGGACTTCCTGGCCTTACGAGCAGTACTTC.